The 10 T cell receptor beta chains below all came from one sample that was sequenced in a study of Ad26.COV2.S vaccination and SARS-CoV-2 variants. The treatment is: over 15 received Ad26.COV2.S at low or high dose, single or two shots; several received placebo; per-sample allocation not given. Sampling was done on day 63 after the first vaccine or placebo injection. TCRdb's copy holds only in-frame clones and misses some; the assay was immunoSEQ multiplex PCR. Of hundreds of thousands of clones in the sample, 89% are singletons; the top ten hold about 2.5%. Material: peripheral blood, obtained in a trial of Ad26.COV2.S vaccine versus placebo. Source of these receptors: a person aged 18-65 years who received the Ad26.COV2.S COVID-19 vaccine or a placebo.

This clone was picked up one time. The chain has TRBV7-8 and TRBJ2-6; 7 bases match TRBD1. This CDR3 is 17 amino acids long. V was clipped by 3 bases and J by 0 bases; unmatched bases: 5. Germline values: CDR1 SGHVS, CDR2 FQNEAQ. The CDR3 nucleotides read TGTGCCAGCAGCTTCGGGACAGCGAACTCTGGGGCCAACGTCCTGACTTTC. Translating it yields CASSFGTANSGANVLTF.

The chain joins TRBV11-1 to TRBJ2-1; D is possibly TRBD2 (6 bases). The germline gives CDR1 SGHAT, CDR2 FQDESV (reference sequence). With 5 bases removed from V and 0 bases from J, the gap between germline ends came to 14 bases. The CDR3 runs to 16 residues. The CDR3 reads CASSLRAGSSYNEQFF. Written as DNA, the CDR3 is TGTGCCAGCAGCCTTAGGGCGGGAAGCTCCTACAATGAGCAGTTCTTC. Using reference TRBV11-1 and TRBJ2-1 for the parts outside the CDR3, the full variable domain is EAEVAQSPRYKITEKSQAVAFWCDPISGHATLYWYRQILGQGPELLVQFQDESVVDDSQLPKDRFSAERLKGVDSTLKIQPAELGDSAMYLCASSLRAGSSYNEQFFGPGTRLTVL.

This clone appeared a single time. The conserved phenylalanine or tryptophan normally closing the CDR3 is absent here, so this likely arose from a read error. The DNA is omitted, as the CDR3 cannot be located on it reliably, and the CDR3 follows TCRdb's listing. This rearrangement joins TRBV28 to TRBJ2-7. Germline V gene sequence: CDR1 MDHEN, CDR2 SYDVKM. The CDR3 length is 11 residues, termini included. This CDR3 reads CASSLRGALVI.

The rearrangement links TRBV7-3 to TRBJ2-1; D might be TRBD1 (5 bases). Germline-derived CDR1 and CDR2 are SGHTA and FQGTGA. The CDR3 contains 15 residues. Trimming stripped 2 bases from V and 4 bases from J, with 12 bases between. The CDR3 DNA reads as TGTGCCAGCAGCTTAGGGTCAGGGCTTTACAATGAGCAGTTCTTC. Translated, it gives CASSLGSGLYNEQFF.

The chain carries TRBV3-1 (or the pseudogene TRBV3-2) and TRBJ2-3; D gene unclear. From germline, CDR1 is LGHDT and CDR2 YNNKEL (reference sequence). CDR3 length equals 13 residues. The V end lost 5 bases, the J end lost 3 bases, and 9 bases lay between the germline ends. CDR3 sequence (DNA): TGTGCCAGCAGCTCACGAGCGACAGATACGCAGTATTTT. Protein product: CASSSRATDTQYF.

The chain has TRBV7-2 and TRBJ1-4; 7 bases match TRBD1. CDR3 length: 15 residues. Losses at the gene ends were 6 bases for V and 8 bases for J; bases not matched to a gene: 12. CDR1 and CDR2 from the germline V gene are SGHTA and FQGNSA. The CDR3 loop is CASRRVLRQGEKLFF. The CDR3 DNA reads as TGTGCCAGCAGACGAGTTCTAAGACAGGGAGAAAAACTGTTTTTT.

This chain uses TRBV19 with TRBJ1-1; D is ambiguous. The V and J ends lost 5 bases and 3 bases respectively, with 10 bases between them. The CDR3 runs 13 residues. Germline CDR1 reads LNHDA; CDR2 reads SQIVND (reference sequence). The CDR3 DNA follows: TGTGCCAGTAGTCGTCCGGGTTACACTGAAGCTTTCTTT. Translation: CASSRPGYTEAFF.

This rearrangement joins TRBV7-9 to TRBJ2-1; perhaps TRBD1 as D (7 bases). This CDR3 spans 13 amino acids. Germline CDR1 SEHNR, CDR2 FQNEAQ (reference sequence). V dropped 4 bases and J dropped 4 bases, with 8 bases sitting between them. The CDR3 protein is CASSSGGYNEQFF. Here the CDR3 DNA reads TGTGCCAGCAGCTCAGGGGGGTACAATGAGCAGTTCTTC. The full variable domain, its missing parts supplied by reference TRBV7-9 and TRBJ2-1, is DTGVSQNPRHKITKRGQNVTFRCDPISEHNRLYWYRQTLGQGPEFLTYFQNEAQLEKSRLLSDRFSAERPKGSFSTLEIQRTEQGDSAMYLCASSSGGYNEQFFGPGTRLTVL.

This chain joins TRBV5-1 and TRBJ2-1; 7 bases match TRBD1. In germline, CDR1 is SGHRS, CDR2 YFSETQ. There are 14 residues in the CDR3. The V gene end was trimmed by 0 bases and the J gene end by 9 bases; junction bases not matched to a gene: 6. As DNA, the CDR3 is TGCGCCAGCAGCTTGGAGGGGGCGCCGGTTGAGCAGTTCTTC. Translated, it gives CASSLEGAPVEQFF.

The V call is TRBV11-2, the J call TRBJ2-7; D not certain. Per germline, CDR1 SGHAT and CDR2 FQNNGV. The length of the CDR3 is 13 residues. Trimming cost V 3 bases and J 0 bases, with 6 bases left between them. The DNA of the CDR3 is TGTGCCAGCAGCTTGGACGGCTCCTACGAGCAGTACTTC. Amino acids: CASSLDGSYEQYF.